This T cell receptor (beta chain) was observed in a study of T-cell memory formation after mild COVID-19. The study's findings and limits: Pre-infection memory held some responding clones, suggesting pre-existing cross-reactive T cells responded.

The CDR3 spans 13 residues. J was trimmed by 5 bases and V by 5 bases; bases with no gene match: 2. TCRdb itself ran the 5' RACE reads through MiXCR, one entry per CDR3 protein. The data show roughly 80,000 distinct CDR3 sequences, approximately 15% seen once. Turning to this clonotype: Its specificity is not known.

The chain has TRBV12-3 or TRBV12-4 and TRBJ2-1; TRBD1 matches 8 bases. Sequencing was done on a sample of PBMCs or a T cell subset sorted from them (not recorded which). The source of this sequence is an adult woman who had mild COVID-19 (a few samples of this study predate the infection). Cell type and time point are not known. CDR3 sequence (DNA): TGTGCCAGCAGTCCGACAGGGGACAATGAGCAGTTCTTC. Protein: CASSPTGDNEQFF.